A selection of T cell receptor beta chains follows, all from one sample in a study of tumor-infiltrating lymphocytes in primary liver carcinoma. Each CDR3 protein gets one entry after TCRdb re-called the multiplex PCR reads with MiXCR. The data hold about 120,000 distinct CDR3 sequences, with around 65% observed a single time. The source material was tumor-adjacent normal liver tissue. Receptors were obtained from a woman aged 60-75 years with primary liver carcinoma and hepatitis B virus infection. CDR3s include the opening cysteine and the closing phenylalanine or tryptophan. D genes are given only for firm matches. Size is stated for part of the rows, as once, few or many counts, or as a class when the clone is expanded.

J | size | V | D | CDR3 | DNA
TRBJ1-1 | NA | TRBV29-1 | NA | CGVDSDTVNTEAFF | TGCGGCGTTGATTCCGACACAGTGAACACTGAAGCTTTCTTT
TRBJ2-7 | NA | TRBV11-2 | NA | CASSLRGTSTNGQYF | TGTGCCAGCAGCTTAAGGGGGACTTCCACCAATGGGCAGTACTTC
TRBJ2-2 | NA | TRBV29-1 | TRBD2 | CSVGTSVTRELFF | TGCAGCGTAGGGACTAGCGTCACCCGGGAGCTGTTTTTT
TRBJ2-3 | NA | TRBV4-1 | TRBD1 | CASSRSGQGRGRMYADTQYF | TGCGCCAGCAGCCGCTCGGGACAGGGAAGAGGCCGCATGTATGCAGATACGCAGTATTTT
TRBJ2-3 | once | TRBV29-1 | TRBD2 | CSADRGTMRGNTQYF | TGCAGCGCTGATAGAGGGACTATGCGGGGAAACACGCAGTATTTT
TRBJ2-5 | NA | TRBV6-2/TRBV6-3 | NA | CASGYNPRRTQYF | TGTGCCAGTGGTTACAACCCACGGAGGACCCAGTACTTC
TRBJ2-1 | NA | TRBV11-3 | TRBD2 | CANSQTSGAYNEQFF | TGTGCCAATAGCCAGACTAGCGGAGCTTACAATGAGCAGTTCTTC
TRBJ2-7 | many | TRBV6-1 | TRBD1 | CASSERTGSYEQYF | TGTGCCAGCAGTGAGAGGACAGGGTCCTACGAGCAGTACTTC
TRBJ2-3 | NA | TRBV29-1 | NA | CSVKDYEYTDTQYF | TGCAGCGTTAAGGACTACGAGTACACAGATACGCAGTATTTT
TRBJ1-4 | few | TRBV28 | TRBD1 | CASSLTLWTGDRLFF | TGTGCCAGCAGTTTGACTTTATGGACAGGGGATCGACTGTTTTTT
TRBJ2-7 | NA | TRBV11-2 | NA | CVSSLMVKTTYDQYF | TGTGTCAGTAGCTTAATGGTAAAGACGACCTACGATCAGTACTTC
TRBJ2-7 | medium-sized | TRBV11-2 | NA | CASSLVGVDYEQYF | TGTGCCAGCAGCTTAGTTGGGGTTGACTACGAGCAGTACTTC
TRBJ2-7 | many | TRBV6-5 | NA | CASSYSQQGSYEQYF | TGTGCCAGCAGTTACTCGCAACAGGGTTCCTACGAGCAGTACTTC
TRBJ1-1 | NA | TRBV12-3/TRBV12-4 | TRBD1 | CAISRTTGIGTEAFF | TGTGCCATCAGCCGGACGACAGGGATCGGCACAGAAGCTTTCTTT
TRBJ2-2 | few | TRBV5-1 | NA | CANSFLQVAGQNTGELFF | TGCGCCAACAGCTTCCTACAGGTCGCGGGACAGAACACCGGGGAGCTGTTTTTT
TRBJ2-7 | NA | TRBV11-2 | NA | CASTKVGVASGEQYF | TGTGCCAGTACAAAGGTGGGAGTGGCATCTGGGGAGCAATACTTC
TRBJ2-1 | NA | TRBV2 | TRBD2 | CASSETGGLRSEQFF | TGTGCCAGCAGTGAAACGGGGGGTCTTAGGAGTGAGCAGTTCTTC
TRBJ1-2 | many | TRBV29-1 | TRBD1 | CSVESGGAYGYTF | TGCAGCGTTGAGTCAGGGGGCGCATATGGCTACACCTTC